The 13 T cell receptor beta chains below were found in one sample sequenced in a study of read filtering for tumor transcriptome and immune sequencing. From about 400 ng of RNA, a library with molecular barcoded alpha/delta and beta/gamma adaptors was made. TCRdb reanalysed the reads using MiXCR and keeps one entry per CDR3 protein. Of 30,000 to 40,000 distinct CDR3 sequences listed, approximately 14% were seen once; the top ten hold roughly 18%. Sequenced sample: a population of CD138-negative cells sorted from bone marrow. These receptors originate from a donor at least 40 years old with multiple myeloma.

The genes are TRBV10-2 and TRBJ2-2, with 7 positions matching TRBD1. J gave up 2 bases and V 8 bases, and 5 bases lay outside the gene matches. The CDR3 loop spans 14 amino acids. The V gene's germline CDR1 is WSHSY and CDR2 SAAADI. CDR3: CASGDRENTGELFF. The CDR3 DNA reads as TGCGCCAGCGGGGACAGAGAAAACACCGGGGAGCTGTTTTTT.

The table lists this clonotype with many counts. J is TRBJ2-1 and V is TRBV10-3; D unclear. Germline values: CDR1 ENHRY, CDR2 SYGVKD. The CDR3 consists of 16 residues. V was pared by 1 base and J by 0 bases, with 10 bases between. The CDR3 nucleotides are TGTGCCATCAGTGAGTACCCCCTGAGCTCCTACAATGAGCAGTTCTTC. It codes for CAISEYPLSSYNEQFF.

This clonotype showed up many times. The chain carries TRBV5-1 and TRBJ2-3; maybe TRBD2 (5 bases). Trimming removed 4 bases from V and 2 bases from J, with 11 bases in between. This CDR3 is 14 amino acids long. Germline V gene sequence: CDR1 SGHRS, CDR2 YFSETQ. CDR3 nucleotide sequence: TGCGCCAGCAGCAAAGCGGATCTCACAGATACGCAGTATTTT. Residues: CASSKADLTDTQYF.

This clonotype was found a few times. The chain recombines TRBV11-2 with TRBJ1-1; 7 nucleotides agree with TRBD1. CDR1 is SGHAT, CDR2 FQNNGV, per germline. The CDR3 loop spans 15 amino acids. Trimming cost V 7 bases and J 2 bases; bases outside gene matches: 10. CDR3 sequence: CASNSLTGVNTEAFF. CDR3 nucleotide sequence: TGTGCCAGCAACTCCCTCACAGGGGTCAACACTGAAGCTTTCTTT.

This clonotype was counted many times. This chain connects TRBV7-8 to TRBJ1-5; D not certain. The V gene's germline CDR1 is SGHVS and CDR2 FQNEAQ. Trimming shortened V by 2 bases and J by 4 bases, and 9 bases separated the two germline ends. The CDR3 loop spans 14 amino acids. The CDR3 protein is CASSLTPNNQPQHF. CDR3 coding DNA: TGTGCCAGCAGCTTAACCCCCAATAATCAGCCCCAGCATTTT.

Remarks on this clonotype: This may be a read error: a much more frequent sequence differs by one nucleotide. The chain recombines TRBV5-1 with TRBJ2-5, with no clear D. Per the germline V gene, CDR1 is SGHRS and CDR2 is YFSETQ. V was pared by 4 bases and J by 5 bases, with 12 bases between. The CDR3 has 13 residues. The CDR3 region is CASSRSERETQYF. The CDR3 nucleotides read TGCGCCAGCAGCCGGAGCGAAAGGGAGACCCAGTACTTC.

The V and J genes are TRBV23-1 and TRBJ2-3; a possible D gene is TRBD2 (5 bases). Being an ORF, TRBV23-1 has a function that is uncertain. CDR3 length: 15 amino acids. Deletions cut 3 bases from V and 4 bases from J, with 14 bases between. The CDR3 DNA follows: TGCGCCAGCAGTCATACGGGCCCGGAGGCAGATACGCAGTATTTT. This codes for CASSHTGPEADTQYF.

This clonotype was observed many times. The chain joins TRBV7-9 to TRBJ1-4, with D possibly matching TRBD1 (6 bases). Per germline, CDR1 SEHNR and CDR2 FQNEAQ (reference sequence). CDR3 length: 16 residues. The V end lost 5 bases, the J end lost 11 bases, and 24 bases lay between the germline ends. This CDR3 reads CASSETGSRPSWKLFF. The CDR3 DNA reads as TGTGCCAGCAGCGAAACAGGGAGTCGCCCTAGTTGGAAACTGTTTTTT.

This clonotype has ten or more counts. V is TRBV20-1 and J is TRBJ1-5; D perhaps matches TRBD1 (5 bases). Trimming stripped 6 bases from V and 2 bases from J, with 14 bases between. The CDR3 has 14 residues. The germline CDR1 and CDR2 sequences are DFQATT and SNEGSKA (reference sequence). The CDR3 nucleotides are TGCAGTGCAGCGGGCTTCAGGGGCAATCAGCCCCAGCATTTT. Translating it yields CSAAGFRGNQPQHF.

This clonotype was found many times. V is TRBV11-2 and J is TRBJ1-1; no reliable D call. The CDR3 runs to 12 residues. Germline CDR1 is SGHAT and CDR2 is FQNNGV. The V end lost 4 bases, the J end lost 3 bases, and 6 bases lay between the germline ends. This chain's CDR3 is CASSSFDTEAFF. The CDR3 nucleotides are TGTGCCAGCAGCTCCTTCGACACTGAAGCTTTCTTT.

Comment on this clonotype: A much bigger clone sits one base away, suggesting this may be a read error. In DNA, the CDR3 is TGCGCCAGCGGCCAAGTAAGATCCAGGGGCCAAGAGACCCAGTACTTC. The encoded protein is CASGQVRSRGQETQYF. This chain joins TRBV4-3 and TRBJ2-5, with D perhaps matching TRBD1 (6 bases). Germline V gene data show CDR1 as LGHNA and CDR2 as YSLEER. This CDR3 has 16 amino acids.

This clonotype occurred many times. A much larger clone differs from this one at a single base, so this may be a read error. DNA for the CDR3: TGTGCCAGCAGCTTAGGTGCGGGGGCGCGGGCTTTCTTT. Encoded protein: CASSLGAGARAFF. The chain uses TRBV7-8 and TRBJ1-1; TRBD1 might be the D (6 bases). CDR1 and CDR2 from the germline V gene are SGHVS and FQNEAQ. This CDR3 is built from 13 residues. V dropped 1 base and J dropped 11 bases, with 14 bases sitting between them.

This clonotype has at least ten counts. The V and J genes are TRBV18 and TRBJ1-4; the D is unclear. The CDR3 covers 12 residues. CDR1 and CDR2 from the germline V gene are KGHSH and LQKENI. V dropped 3 bases and J dropped 6 bases, with 5 bases sitting between them. DNA for the CDR3: TGTGCCAGCTCACCCAACTATGAAAAACTGTTTTTT. Encoded protein: CASSPNYEKLFF.